These T cell receptor beta chains were read from a single sample in a study of cytomegalovirus exposure and HLA in healthy donors. Profiling relied on immunoSEQ multiplex PCR, and the TCRdb table lists in-frame clones only, not all of them. The sample includes some 120,000 clones, 65% to 85% of them seen just once. Material for sequencing was PBMCs. The source is a woman between 40 and 55 years old in good health and CMV-seropositive. Each CDR3 is given with its conserved first and last residue. The D gene is left open where the match is weak. Not all rows give a size; the values are once, few, many and, for expanded clones, a class.

d_call,j_call,clone_size,v_call,cdr3_aa,cdr3_nt
TRBD2,TRBJ2-2,-,TRBV6-5,CASSYSLAGTGELFF,TGTGCCAGCAGTTACTCACTAGCGGGAACCGGGGAGCTGTTTTTT
TRBD2,TRBJ2-7,-,TRBV5-1,CASSPRTSGSYEQYF,TGCGCCAGCAGCCCTCGGACTAGCGGGAGCTACGAGCAGTACTTC
-,TRBJ2-2,few,TRBV11-2,CASSSRRLANTGELFF,TGTGCCAGCAGCTCCAGACGGCTAGCGAACACCGGGGAGCTGTTTTTT
-,TRBJ1-1,-,TRBV30,CAWTGVSLNTEAFF,TGTGCCTGGACAGGGGTTTCCCTGAACACTGAAGCTTTCTTT
-,TRBJ1-2,-,TRBV4-3,CASSQEARGNYGYTF,TGCGCCAGCAGCCAAGAAGCCCGAGGAAACTATGGCTACACCTTC
-,TRBJ2-7,-,TRBV5-6,CASSLDRSSYEQYF,TGTGCCAGCAGCTTGGACAGGAGCTCCTACGAGCAGTACTTC
-,TRBJ1-5,-,TRBV28,CASTQILAGNQPQHF,TGTGCCAGCACACAGATCCTAGCGGGTAATCAGCCCCAGCATTTT
-,TRBJ1-2,-,TRBV4-2,CASSHQGLLNYGYTF,TGTGCCAGCAGCCACCAGGGGTTACTTAACTATGGCTACACCTTC
TRBD2,TRBJ2-7,-,TRBV27,CASRRSPGGQTSYEQYF,TGTGCCAGCAGACGCTCCCCGGGGGGTCAAACTTCCTACGAGCAGTACTTC
TRBD2,TRBJ2-7,-,TRBV29-1,CSVELAGVPLEQYF,TGCAGCGTTGAATTAGCGGGAGTCCCCCTCGAGCAGTACTTC
TRBD1,TRBJ1-1,few,TRBV5-1,CASSLGFRTGETEAFF,TGCGCCAGCAGCTTAGGGTTCCGGACAGGAGAGACTGAAGCTTTCTTT
TRBD1,TRBJ2-7,-,TRBV7-2,CASSTGQGPSYEQYF,TGTGCCAGCAGCACAGGACAGGGACCCAGCTACGAGCAGTACTTC
TRBD1,TRBJ2-5,once,TRBV5-4,CASSLAGGETQYF,TGTGCCAGCAGCTTGGCAGGGGGAGAGACCCAGTACTTC
-,TRBJ1-2,-,TRBV30,CAWSVGAGDGYTF,TGTGCCTGGAGTGTAGGGGCAGGGGACGGCTACACCTTC
TRBD1,TRBJ1-2,-,TRBV7-9,CASSPGTGDYGYTF,TGTGCCAGCAGCCCAGGGACAGGAGACTATGGCTACACCTTC
-,TRBJ1-3,once,TRBV30,CAWSPQGPGNTIYF,TGTGCCTGGAGTCCCCAGGGGCCGGGAAACACCATATATTTT
TRBD1,TRBJ2-6,-,TRBV7-3,CASSGQGSGANVLTF,TGTGCCAGCAGCGGACAGGGGTCTGGGGCCAACGTCCTGACTTTC
TRBD1,TRBJ1-2,-,TRBV30,CAWSLGTGDGYTF,TGTGCCTGGAGTTTAGGGACAGGGGATGGCTACACCTTC
-,TRBJ1-1,-,TRBV20-1,CSDTLNTEAFF,TGCAGTGACACGTTGAACACTGAAGCTTTCTTT
TRBD1,TRBJ2-7,-,TRBV14,CASSPMAGRGRYEQYF,TGTGCCAGCAGCCCAATGGCTGGCAGGGGGCGTTACGAGCAGTACTTC
TRBD1,TRBJ2-5,-,TRBV29-1,CSVDPGQGMTQYF,TGCAGCGTTGATCCGGGACAGGGGATGACCCAGTACTTC
TRBD2,TRBJ2-5,-,TRBV30,CAWSGIAGGQGETQYF,TGTGCCTGGAGTGGGATAGCGGGAGGGCAAGGAGAGACCCAGTACTTC
-,TRBJ1-5,few,TRBV5-1,CASSLLPPEQGVDQPQHF,TGCGCCAGCAGCTTGTTACCCCCGGAGCAGGGTGTTGATCAGCCCCAGCATTTT
TRBD1,TRBJ2-7,few,TRBV29-1,CSVEGDRGHFYEQYF,TGCAGCGTTGAAGGGGACAGGGGGCATTTCTACGAGCAGTACTTC
TRBD2,TRBJ2-3,-,TRBV27,CASNLAGADTQYF,TGTGCCAGCAATTTAGCGGGAGCAGATACGCAGTATTTT
TRBD1,TRBJ1-5,-,TRBV30,CAWSWGQRHNQPQHF,TGTGCCTGGAGCTGGGGACAGCGACACAATCAGCCCCAGCATTTT
TRBD1,TRBJ1-1,few,TRBV7-3,CASSPGTGRNTEAFF,TGTGCCAGCAGCCCCGGGACAGGGAGAAACACTGAAGCTTTCTTT